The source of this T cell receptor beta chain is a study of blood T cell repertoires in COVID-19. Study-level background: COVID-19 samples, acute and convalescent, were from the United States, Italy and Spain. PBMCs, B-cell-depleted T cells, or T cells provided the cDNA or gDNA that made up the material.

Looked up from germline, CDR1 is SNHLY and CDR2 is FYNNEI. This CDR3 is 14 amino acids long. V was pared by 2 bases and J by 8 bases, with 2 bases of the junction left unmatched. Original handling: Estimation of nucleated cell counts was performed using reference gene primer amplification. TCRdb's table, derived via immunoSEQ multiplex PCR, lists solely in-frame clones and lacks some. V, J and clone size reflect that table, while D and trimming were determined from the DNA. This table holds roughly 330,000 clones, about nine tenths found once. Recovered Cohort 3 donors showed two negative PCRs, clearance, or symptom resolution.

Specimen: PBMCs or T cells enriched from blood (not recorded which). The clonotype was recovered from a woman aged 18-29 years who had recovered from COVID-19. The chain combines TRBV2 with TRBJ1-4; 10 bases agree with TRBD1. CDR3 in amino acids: CASSERTGGEKLFF. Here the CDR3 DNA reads TGTGCCAGCAGTGAAAGGACAGGGGGAGAAAAACTGTTTTTT.